The 21 T cell receptor beta chains below all came from one sample that was sequenced in a study of blood T cell repertoires in COVID-19. TCRdb keeps only in-frame clones here, not all; method: immunoSEQ multiplex PCR. The sample has approximately 88,000 clones, around nine tenths seen once. Sequenced material: peripheral blood. All receptors come from a woman aged 45 to 65 in a cohort sampled during active COVID-19.

To note about this clone: A read error may account for a junction end that differs from germline. The V and J genes are TRBV7-2 and TRBJ1-6; no firm D call. Looked up from germline, CDR1 is SGHTA and CDR2 is FQGNSA. The CDR3 sequence is 12 residues long. The CDR3 sequence: CASNLFRSPLHF. The CDR3 nucleotides read TGTGCCAGCAACTTATTCCGGTCACCCCTCCACTTT.

The genes are TRBV5-1 and TRBJ2-7; TRBD1 aligns across 8 bases. V trimming: 0 bases; J trimming: 4 bases; junction bases outside the gene matches: 6. CDR3 length: 15 amino acids. The germline V gene encodes CDR1 SGHRS and CDR2 YFSETQ. The CDR3 reads CASSLAAQGVYEQYF. The CDR3 DNA reads as TGCGCCAGCAGCTTGGCCGCACAGGGGGTTTACGAGCAGTACTTC.

This chain connects TRBV2 to TRBJ1-5; 8 bases line up with TRBD1. J gave up 5 bases and V 7 bases, and 7 bases lay outside the gene matches. The CDR3 loop spans 14 amino acids. CDR1 is SNHLY and CDR2 is FYNNEI in the germline V gene. The CDR3 here is CASNRDRMDQPQHF. The CDR3, as DNA: TGTGCCAGCAATCGGGACAGGATGGATCAGCCCCAGCATTTT.

This clone was observed a handful of times. V and J are TRBV3-1 (or the pseudogene TRBV3-2) and TRBJ2-7; 7 nucleotides line up with TRBD2. Per the germline V gene, CDR1 is LGHDT and CDR2 is YNNKEL (reference sequence). The CDR3 covers 14 residues. V was pared by 7 bases and J by 0 bases, with 6 bases of the junction left unmatched. The CDR3 region has the DNA TGTGCCAGCACCCGCAGCGGGGCCTCCTACGAGCAGTACTTC. Translated: CASTRSGASYEQYF.

The chain joins TRBV5-1 to TRBJ2-3; maybe TRBD2 (5 bases). V was trimmed by 0 bases and J by 6 bases, leaving 11 bases between them. Germline CDR1 SGHRS, CDR2 YFSETQ. CDR3 size: 14 residues. Written as DNA, the CDR3 is TGCGCCAGCAGCTTGGACCCACAGCGGGATACGCAGTATTTT. This codes for CASSLDPQRDTQYF.

The chain carries TRBV4-1 and TRBJ2-7; D is ambiguous. Germline V CDR1 and CDR2: MGHRA, YSYEKL. Trimming pared 1 base from V and 3 bases from J, leaving 7 bases between. CDR3 length equals 13 residues. The CDR3 DNA follows: TGCGCCAGCAGCCAAGGTCTTGTCTACGAGCAGTACTTC. It encodes CASSQGLVYEQYF.

V is TRBV9 and J is TRBJ1-2; D gene unclear. V lost 3 bases and J lost 5, with 8 bases in between. This CDR3 has 12 residues. Per the germline V gene, CDR1 is SGDLS and CDR2 is YYNGEE. CDR3 protein: CASSGLVYGYTF. The CDR3 coding sequence is TGTGCCAGCAGCGGTTTAGTTTATGGCTACACCTTC.

This chain connects TRBV18 to TRBJ1-5; the D gene is possibly TRBD1 (6 bases). V was trimmed by 3 bases and J by 3 bases, leaving 12 bases between them. The CDR3 loop spans 15 amino acids. In germline, CDR1 is KGHSH, CDR2 LQKENI. The CDR3 nucleotides read TGTGCCAGCTCACCGAGCGGGGGCAACAATCAGCCCCAGCATTTT. Its protein is CASSPSGGNNQPQHF.

The V call is TRBV19, the J call TRBJ1-3; possibly TRBD1 for D (6 bases). Trimming shortened V by 8 bases and J by 0 bases, and 8 bases separated the two germline ends. The CDR3 extends over 13 amino acids. CDR1 is LNHDA and CDR2 is SQIVND in the germline V gene (reference sequence). CDR3 DNA: TGTGCCAGTCAGGGGAGCTCTGGAAACACCATATATTTT. Translated: CASQGSSGNTIYF. The full variable domain, in which reference TRBV19 and TRBJ1-3 provide the parts outside the CDR3, is DGGITQSPKYLFRKEGQNVTLSCEQNLNHDAMYWYRQDPGQGLRLIYYSQIVNDFQKGDIAEGYSVSREKKESFPLTVTSAQKNPTAFYLCASQGSSGNTIYFGEGSWLTVV.

The rearrangement uses TRBV12-5 and TRBJ2-3, with 8 bases lining up with TRBD2. V trimming: 8 bases; J trimming: 1 base; junction bases outside the gene matches: 2. Germline loops: CDR1 LGHNT, CDR2 FRNRAP. The CDR3 covers 13 residues. CDR3 nucleotide sequence: TGTGCTAGTTTAGCGGGGCGCACAGATACGCAGTATTTT. Translating gives CASLAGRTDTQYF.

This rearrangement joins TRBV19 to TRBJ1-3; 7 bases fit TRBD1. J was trimmed by 0 bases and V by 8 bases; bases with no gene match: 10. The CDR3 runs 16 residues. Germline CDR1 and CDR2: LNHDA and SQIVND (reference sequence). As DNA, the CDR3 is TGTGCCAGTCGACGGGACAGAGCGCGCTCTGGAAACACCATATATTTT. This sequence encodes CASRRDRARSGNTIYF.

This rearrangement joins TRBV6-5 to TRBJ2-2; possible D gene TRBD1, 5 bases. V was clipped by 7 bases and J by 4 bases, with 13 bases between them. The germline CDR1 and CDR2 sequences are MNHEY and SVGAGI. The CDR3 extends over 14 amino acids. In DNA, the CDR3 is TGTGCCAGCACATTTGCCAGGGCCACCGGGGAGCTGTTTTTT. Translated: CASTFARATGELFF.

The J gene is TRBJ1-4, the V gene TRBV7-8; TRBD1 might be the D (6 bases). The CDR3 has 13 residues. The V end lost 4 bases, the J end lost 4 bases, and 7 bases lay between the germline ends. Germline values: CDR1 SGHVS, CDR2 FQNEAQ. The CDR3 is CASSWTVNEKLFF. CDR3 DNA: TGTGCCAGCAGCTGGACAGTTAATGAAAAACTGTTTTTT.

The chain is built from TRBV12-3 or TRBV12-4 and TRBJ2-1; D uncertain. The CDR3 runs 13 residues. V lost 5 bases and J lost 4, with 9 bases in between. CDR3 sequence (DNA): TGTGCCAGCAGTGTTCCACAGTACAATGAGCAGTTCTTC. Amino acids: CASSVPQYNEQFF.

This rearrangement joins TRBV15 to TRBJ2-7; 7 positions match TRBD1. The CDR3 covers 16 residues. From germline, CDR1 is LNHNV and CDR2 YYDKDF (reference sequence). The junction had 13 bases not matched to a gene; V was cut back by 4 bases and J by 4 bases. CDR3 bases: TGTGCCACCAGCACTCCACACAGGGGAAGTGGGTACGAGCAGTACTTC. Amino acid sequence: CATSTPHRGSGYEQYF.

The chain couples TRBV11-3 to TRBJ2-5; the match to TRBD2 covers 12 bases. The V and J ends lost 0 bases and 4 bases, in that order; junction bases with no gene match: 0. The CDR3 contains 15 residues. The germline V gene encodes CDR1 SGHNT and CDR2 YENEEA. The CDR3 DNA is TGTGCCAGCAGCTTAGAGGGACTAGCGGGAGAGACCCAGTACTTC. This translates into CASSLEGLAGETQYF. Combining the CDR3 with reference TRBV11-3 and TRBJ2-5 gives the whole variable domain EAGVVQSPRYKIIEKKQPVAFWCNPISGHNTLYWYLQNLGQGPELLIRYENEEAVDDSQLPKDRFSAERLKGVDSTLKIQPAELGDSAVYLCASSLEGLAGETQYFGPGTRLLVL.

The CDR3 here is CASSRTSGYEQYF. The CDR3 nucleotides are TGTGCCAGCAGCCGGACTAGCGGCTACGAGCAGTACTTC. V gene TRBV6-5 combines with J gene TRBJ2-7; 10 bases align to TRBD2. The germline V gene has CDR1 MNHEY and CDR2 SVGAGI. J gave up 3 bases and V 6 bases, and 2 bases lay outside the gene matches. CDR3 length: 13 residues.

The chain is built from TRBV27 and TRBJ2-7; TRBD1 might be the D (5 bases). The length of the CDR3 is 14 residues. V was shortened by 2 bases and J by 6 bases, with 14 bases between the two germline ends. Germline loops: CDR1 MNHEY, CDR2 SMNVEV (reference sequence). The CDR3 DNA sequence: TGTGCCAGCAGTTTAGGGGCAGAACGTAGCGAGCAGTACTTC. Translation gives CASSLGAERSEQYF.

V usage is TRBV7-3 and J usage is TRBJ2-6, with D possibly TRBD2 on 5 matching bases. The CDR3 is made up of 18 amino acids. Germline V gene data show CDR1 as SGHTA and CDR2 as FQGTGA. Trimming left V 6 bases short and J 0 bases short, with 18 bases between. CDR3 sequence: CASSFSGLTNSGANVLTF. CDR3 coding DNA: TGTGCCAGCAGTTTTTCCGGACTCACTAACTCTGGGGCCAACGTCCTGACTTTC.

The rearrangement joins TRBV11-3 to TRBJ1-1; 8 bases map to TRBD1. The CDR3 has 16 residues. The V and J ends lost 0 bases and 1 base, in that order; junction bases with no gene match: 4. From germline, CDR1 is SGHNT and CDR2 YENEEA. CDR3 amino acids: CASSLDRGRANTEAFF. The CDR3 nucleotides are TGTGCCAGCAGCTTAGACAGGGGGCGGGCGAACACTGAAGCTTTCTTT.

The chain has TRBV3-1 (or the pseudogene TRBV3-2) and TRBJ1-1; tentatively, D is TRBD1 (5 bases). V dropped 1 base and J dropped 7 bases, with 10 bases sitting between them. The germline gives CDR1 LGHDT, CDR2 YNNKEL (reference sequence). The CDR3 spans 13 residues. CDR3 region: CASSQGGLGEAFF. In DNA, the CDR3 is TGTGCCAGCAGCCAAGGGGGCCTCGGTGAAGCTTTCTTT.